Listed here is a single T cell receptor beta chain. V shed 4 bases, J shed 0 bases, and the junction held 6 bases outside the gene matches. There are 17 residues in the CDR3. From germline, CDR1 is SGHRS and CDR2 YFSETQ. This sample was taken from a study of T cells after somatic rescue of genetic block. TCRdb's table, derived via immunoSEQ multiplex PCR, lists solely in-frame clones and lacks some. The sample contains tens of thousands of clones, about 90% of which appear only once. The V gene is TRBV5-1, the J gene TRBJ2-6; 8 bases map to TRBD1. The clonotype originates from a man aged 40-49 years. What was sequenced was peripheral blood mononuclear cells (PBMCs). CDR3 loop: CASSARGLSSGANVLTF. DNA of the CDR3: TGCGCCAGCAGCGCCAGGGGGCTCAGCTCTGGGGCCAACGTCCTGACTTTC.